This section outlines one TCR beta chain sequence together with its context. Its target is unknown. This CDR3 contains 13 residues. In germline, CDR1 is SGHNT, CDR2 YYREEE (reference sequence). The V and J ends lost 3 bases and 6 bases respectively, with 12 bases between them. The sample comes from a study of T cell responses to AZD1222 COVID-19 vaccine. Study-level points and caveats: The study found Spike-specific TCR breadth and depth rose after two AZD1222 doses. Spike-wide vaccine-associated CD4 TCRs dominated at 160-218 and 743-854.

TCRdb's copy holds only in-frame clones and misses some; the assay was immunoSEQ multiplex PCR. The sample holds about 150,000 clones; roughly nine tenths are singletons and the top ten take under 7%. V gene TRBV5-4 combines with J gene TRBJ1-1; D possibly corresponds to TRBD1 (5 bases). The receptor's source is an adult in good health. The sequences come from peripheral blood, collected on day 0 of MenACWY control vaccination. The CDR3: CASSSSGSSEAFF. The CDR3 coding sequence is TGTGCCAGCAGCTCTTCAGGGAGCTCTGAAGCTTTCTTT.